These T cell receptor beta chains were read from a single sample in a study of OX40 agonist ivuxolimab in advanced cancers. Sequencing was performed with immunoSEQ multiplex PCR; in TCRdb, only in-frame clones are kept and a portion is missing. The sample comprises fewer than 70,000 clones, 80% to 90% of which are singletons, and 2.5% to 3.5% rests with the top ten. The material sequenced was CD4+ or CD8+ T cells sorted from blood, taken in a trial of the OX40 agonist ivuxolimab. All receptors come from an adult with an advanced solid tumor such as melanoma, head and neck, liver or kidney cancer. Both conserved end residues are part of each CDR3. D genes are given only for firm matches. The size entry is marked missing in some rows and otherwise reads once, few, many or a size class.

d_gene: NA; j_gene: TRBJ1-1; abundance: NA; v_gene: TRBV10-1; CDR3aa: CASSASDGANTEAFF; CDR3nt: TGCGCCAGCAGTGCCTCGGACGGAGCGAACACTGAAGCTTTCTTT
d_gene: NA; j_gene: TRBJ1-4; abundance: NA; v_gene: TRBV6-5; CDR3aa: CASSFRPATNEKLFF; CDR3nt: TGTGCCAGCAGTTTCAGACCGGCAACTAATGAAAAACTGTTTTTT
d_gene: NA; j_gene: TRBJ2-2; abundance: NA; v_gene: TRBV9; CDR3aa: CASSPDGTNTGELFF; CDR3nt: TGTGCCAGCAGCCCTGACGGAACGAACACCGGGGAGCTGTTTTTT
d_gene: TRBD1; j_gene: TRBJ2-2; abundance: once; v_gene: TRBV4-1; CDR3aa: CASSQVPGTGDLNTGELFF; CDR3nt: TGCGCCAGCAGCCAAGTGCCCGGGACAGGGGATTTGAACACCGGGGAGCTGTTTTTT
d_gene: NA; j_gene: TRBJ2-1; abundance: NA; v_gene: TRBV7-8; CDR3aa: CASSSPPYNEQFF; CDR3nt: TGTGCCAGCAGCTCCCCCCCGTACAATGAGCAGTTCTTC
d_gene: TRBD2; j_gene: TRBJ2-1; abundance: few; v_gene: TRBV11-2; CDR3aa: CASSIGTSGRAGWNEQFF; CDR3nt: TGTGCCAGCAGCATCGGGACTAGCGGGAGGGCCGGTTGGAATGAGCAGTTCTTC
d_gene: TRBD1; j_gene: TRBJ2-2; abundance: NA; v_gene: TRBV9; CDR3aa: CASSVGTGVGTGELFF; CDR3nt: TGTGCCAGCAGCGTAGGGACAGGGGTGGGCACCGGGGAGCTGTTTTTT
d_gene: NA; j_gene: TRBJ2-7; abundance: once; v_gene: TRBV27; CDR3aa: CASSLSWGRLYEQYF; CDR3nt: TGTGCCAGCAGTTTATCGTGGGGGAGGCTTTACGAGCAGTACTTC
d_gene: TRBD1; j_gene: TRBJ2-7; abundance: once; v_gene: TRBV5-1; CDR3aa: CASRGQGVYEQYF; CDR3nt: TGCGCCAGCAGGGGACAGGGTGTCTACGAGCAGTACTTC
d_gene: TRBD2; j_gene: TRBJ2-2; abundance: NA; v_gene: TRBV5-4; CDR3aa: CASSLPSGGPVTGELFF; CDR3nt: TGTGCCAGCAGCTTACCTAGCGGGGGGCCAGTCACCGGGGAGCTGTTTTTT
d_gene: NA; j_gene: TRBJ2-5; abundance: NA; v_gene: TRBV6-1; CDR3aa: CASIPWRGTTETQYF; CDR3nt: TGTGCCAGCATCCCTTGGCGGGGCACCACAGAGACCCAGTACTTC
d_gene: NA; j_gene: TRBJ2-5; abundance: NA; v_gene: TRBV2; CDR3aa: CASSRDYQETQYF; CDR3nt: TGTGCCAGCAGTCGGGACTACCAAGAGACCCAGTACTTC
d_gene: NA; j_gene: TRBJ2-3; abundance: NA; v_gene: TRBV9; CDR3aa: CASSPLRGTDTQYF; CDR3nt: TGTGCCAGCAGCCCTCTTAGGGGCACAGATACGCAGTATTTT
d_gene: TRBD1; j_gene: TRBJ2-3; abundance: NA; v_gene: TRBV5-4; CDR3aa: CASKTAGTGGTDTQYF; CDR3nt: TGTGCCAGCAAAACCGCCGGGACAGGGGGCACAGATACGCAGTATTTT
d_gene: TRBD1; j_gene: TRBJ1-2; abundance: NA; v_gene: TRBV7-2; CDR3aa: CASSLDRTGGRYGYTF; CDR3nt: TGTGCCAGCAGCTTAGATCGGACAGGGGGCCGCTATGGCTACACCTTC
d_gene: NA; j_gene: TRBJ2-5; abundance: NA; v_gene: TRBV7-7; CDR3aa: CASSSLGDQETQYF; CDR3nt: TGTGCCAGCAGCTCCCTGGGGGACCAAGAGACCCAGTACTTC
d_gene: NA; j_gene: TRBJ1-2; abundance: NA; v_gene: TRBV7-2; CDR3aa: CASSLQTNYGYTF; CDR3nt: TGTGCCAGCAGCTTACAGACCAACTATGGCTACACCTTC
d_gene: TRBD2; j_gene: TRBJ2-1; abundance: NA; v_gene: TRBV5-4; CDR3aa: CASSSRREGLYEQFF; CDR3nt: TGTGCCAGCAGCTCGCGGCGGGAGGGCCTTTATGAGCAGTTCTTC
d_gene: TRBD1; j_gene: TRBJ1-1; abundance: once; v_gene: TRBV7-2; CDR3aa: CASSPLSTGRAFF; CDR3nt: TGTGCCAGCAGCCCTCTCTCGACAGGGCGGGCTTTCTTT
d_gene: NA; j_gene: TRBJ2-3; abundance: once; v_gene: TRBV18; CDR3aa: CASSPIRQTPTDTQYF; CDR3nt: TGTGCCAGCTCACCTATCCGACAGACGCCTACAGATACGCAGTATTTT
d_gene: TRBD2; j_gene: TRBJ2-3; abundance: NA; v_gene: TRBV11-3; CDR3aa: CASRPGLAGRGTHTQYF; CDR3nt: TGTGCCAGCAGACCGGGACTAGCGGGGAGAGGGACACATACGCAGTATTTT
d_gene: NA; j_gene: TRBJ2-7; abundance: NA; v_gene: TRBV7-8; CDR3aa: CASSLDEVGYTSYEQYF; CDR3nt: TGTGCCAGCAGCTTAGATGAGGTTGGGTATACCTCCTACGAGCAGTACTTC
d_gene: NA; j_gene: TRBJ2-3; abundance: NA; v_gene: TRBV7-2; CDR3aa: CASTEHGISTDTQYF; CDR3nt: TGTGCTAGCACCGAACACGGGATTTCCACAGATACGCAGTATTTT
d_gene: TRBD1; j_gene: TRBJ2-5; abundance: NA; v_gene: TRBV28; CDR3aa: CASSFGQGGGETQYF; CDR3nt: TGTGCCAGCAGTTTCGGACAGGGCGGTGGAGAGACCCAGTACTTC